These 26 T cell receptor beta chains share one sample of origin, sequenced in a study of glioma-infiltrating T cells after dendritic cell vaccination. Time point given: after dendritic cell vaccination, including at tumor progression/relapse. Produced via immunoSEQ multiplex PCR; TCRdb's table is partial and in-frame only. Seen here are about 87,000 clones, around 86% observed once, and the top ten hold 5.5% to 8%. Sequenced here: blood, sampled after dendritic cell vaccination. The receptors derive from a human donor with glioblastoma.

On this clone: This sample also contains other DNA sequences that code for the same CDR3. This sequence joins TRBV6-5 and TRBJ1-6; TRBD1 is a possible D gene (6 bases). Germline V gene sequence: CDR1 MNHEY, CDR2 SVGAGI. The V end was cut by 4 bases, the J end by 5 bases, with 12 bases between. This CDR3 has 15 amino acids. CDR3 amino acids: CASSFDRLNNSPLHF. CDR3 bases: TGTGCCAGCAGTTTCGACAGGTTGAATAATTCACCCCTCCACTTT.

The V and J genes are TRBV19 and TRBJ1-1; TRBD1 might be the D (5 bases). The V end was cut by 5 bases, the J end by 1 base, with 11 bases between. The CDR3 runs to 14 residues. Germline lookup yields CDR1 LNHDA and CDR2 SQIVND (reference sequence). This CDR3 is CASSQETGNTEAFF. The CDR3, as DNA: TGTGCCAGTAGTCAAGAAACAGGGAACACTGAAGCTTTCTTT.

The chain combines TRBV5-1 with TRBJ1-2, with D possibly being TRBD1 (6 bases). The CDR3 is 17 residues long. CDR1 and CDR2 (germline): SGHRS, YFSETQ. V was shortened by 4 bases and J by 2 bases, with 21 bases between the two germline ends. CDR3 region: CASSTDPLTGTNYGYTF. The CDR3 region has the DNA TGCGCCAGCAGCACGGACCCCTTAACAGGGACCAACTATGGCTACACCTTC.

Here the CDR3 reads CASSQYNMNTEAFF. In DNA form, the CDR3 reads TGTGCCAGCAGCCAATACAACATGAACACTGAAGCTTTCTTT. The chain recombines TRBV6-5 with TRBJ1-1, with no clear D. Germline assignment: CDR1 MNHEY and CDR2 SVGAGI. V dropped 6 bases and J dropped 0 bases, with 11 bases sitting between them. This CDR3 has 14 amino acids.

This rearrangement joins TRBV7-3 to TRBJ2-3; the D gene is possibly TRBD1 (5 bases). Trimming pared 5 bases from V and 3 bases from J, leaving 9 bases between. Germline assignment: CDR1 SGHTA and CDR2 FQGTGA. The CDR3 sequence is 13 residues long. This CDR3 reads CASSPSGTDTQYF. CDR3 DNA sequence: TGTGCCAGCAGCCCCTCAGGGACAGATACGCAGTATTTT.

The V call is TRBV4-1, the J call TRBJ2-7; the D gene is possibly TRBD1 (6 bases). V was pared by 3 bases and J by 4 bases, with 13 bases between. CDR3 length: 14 amino acids. Germline CDR1 and CDR2: MGHRA and YSYEKL. The CDR3: CASSQPDRPYEQYF. CDR3 coding DNA: TGCGCCAGCAGCCAGCCCGACAGGCCTTACGAGCAGTACTTC.

The J gene is TRBJ1-1, the V gene TRBV19; 11 nucleotides line up with TRBD1. Germline assignment: CDR1 LNHDA and CDR2 SQIVND (reference sequence). This CDR3 is 16 amino acids long. V lost 5 bases to trimming and J lost 5 bases; unmatched junction nucleotides: 10. In DNA form, the CDR3 reads TGTGCCAGTAGTCCTGGGGACAGGGGGAGTGGAACTGAAGCTTTCTTT. This codes for CASSPGDRGSGTEAFF. The variable domain in full, with the rest retrieved from reference TRBV19 and TRBJ1-1, is DGGITQSPKYLFRKEGQNVTLSCEQNLNHDAMYWYRQDPGQGLRLIYYSQIVNDFQKGDIAEGYSVSREKKESFPLTVTSAQKNPTAFYLCASSPGDRGSGTEAFFGQGTRLTVV.

The rearrangement uses TRBV27 and TRBJ2-7, with D possibly being TRBD1 (5 bases). V lost 6 bases and J 3 bases, leaving 21 bases between the germline ends. Germline V lookup: CDR1 MNHEY, CDR2 SMNVEV (reference sequence). The CDR3 extends over 16 amino acids. CDR3 nucleotides: TGTGCCAGCAGGAACTTTGCCACCGACAGTATCTACGAGCAGTACTTC. This gives the protein CASRNFATDSIYEQYF.

The chain recombines TRBV2 with TRBJ1-1; TRBD1 agrees at 8 bases. J lost 3 bases, V lost 7 bases, and 7 bases had no gene match. Germline loops: CDR1 SNHLY, CDR2 FYNNEI. The CDR3 contains 14 residues. The CDR3 is CASILLQGDTEAFF. The CDR3 DNA is TGTGCCAGCATCCTCCTACAGGGGGACACTGAAGCTTTCTTT. Looking up the rest from reference TRBV2 and TRBJ1-1 gives the full variable domain: EPEVTQTPSHQVTQMGQEVILRCVPISNHLYFYWYRQILGQKVEFLVSFYNNEISEKSEIFDDQFSVERPDGSNFTLKIRSTKLEDSAMYFCASILLQGDTEAFFGQGTRLTVV.

The chain has TRBV5-1 and TRBJ2-7, with 10 bases matching TRBD2. The V segment lost 3 bases and the J segment 3 bases; nucleotides outside the gene matches: 6. The CDR3 runs to 15 residues. Germline V lookup: CDR1 SGHRS, CDR2 YFSETQ. In DNA form, the CDR3 reads TGCGCCAGCAGCTCGGAGCGGGGGGGGTTCTACGAGCAGTACTTC. Encoded protein: CASSSERGGFYEQYF. Using reference TRBV5-1 and TRBJ2-7 for the parts outside the CDR3, the full variable domain is KAGVTQTPRYLIKTRGQQVTLSCSPISGHRSVSWYQQTPGQGLQFLFEYFSETQRNKGNFPGRFSGRQFSNSRSEMNVSTLELGDSALYLCASSSERGGFYEQYFGPGTRLTVT.

The chain carries TRBV5-6 and TRBJ1-4; D unresolved. The germline gives CDR1 SGHDT, CDR2 YYEEEE. The CDR3 is made up of 14 amino acids. Trimming removed 0 bases at V and 5 bases at J, with 8 bases between. The CDR3 DNA reads as TGTGCCAGCAGCTTGGCTTTTGAGAATGAAAAACTGTTTTTT. This sequence encodes CASSLAFENEKLFF.

The chain links TRBV29-1 to TRBJ1-1; a possible D gene is TRBD1 (6 bases). This CDR3 has 14 amino acids. V lost 5 bases and J lost 1, with 14 bases in between. Germline CDR1 SQVTM, CDR2 ANQGSEA. CDR3 nucleotide sequence: TGCAGCGTTCATCTCGGACAGTCGAACACTGAAGCTTTCTTT. Residues: CSVHLGQSNTEAFF.

The chain combines TRBV6-5 with TRBJ1-1; D is ambiguous. V shed 6 bases and J shed 6 bases, with 8 bases lying between them. Germline CDR1 reads MNHEY; CDR2 reads SVGAGI. The CDR3 loop spans 11 amino acids. The CDR3 is CASSQGAEAFF. The CDR3 nucleotides are TGTGCCAGCAGCCAAGGAGCTGAAGCTTTCTTT.

The rearrangement links TRBV6-5 to TRBJ1-2; D is perhaps TRBD1 (5 bases). V lost 6 bases, J lost 4 bases, and 15 bases lay in between. Germline CDR1 reads MNHEY; CDR2 reads SVGAGI. The CDR3 is 14 residues long. The CDR3 sequence: CASRTTTVFYGYTF. CDR3 bases: TGTGCCAGCAGAACTACGACAGTTTTCTATGGCTACACCTTC.

This clone came up once. The chain has TRBV7-6 and TRBJ2-3; 11 positions match TRBD2. V lost 5 bases, J lost 1 base, and 5 bases stayed unmatched. The germline V gene has CDR1 SGHVS and CDR2 FNYEAQ. CDR3 length: 16 residues. Here the CDR3 reads CASSPKTSGGTDTQYF. The CDR3 nucleotides read TGTGCCAGCAGCCCGAAGACTAGCGGGGGCACAGATACGCAGTATTTT.

The chain has TRBV11-2 and TRBJ2-7; TRBD2 matches at 11 bases. Unmatched junction bases numbered 7, after V lost 3 bases and J lost 6 bases. The CDR3 is 15 amino acids. The V gene's germline CDR1 is SGHAT and CDR2 FQNNGV. CDR3 region: CASSFGSGGAVEQYF. Written as DNA, the CDR3 is TGTGCCAGCAGCTTCGGTAGCGGGGGGGCCGTCGAGCAGTACTTC. The full variable domain, rest sourced from reference TRBV11-2 and TRBJ2-7, is EAGVAQSPRYKIIEKRQSVAFWCNPISGHATLYWYQQILGQGPKLLIQFQNNGVVDDSQLPKDRFSAERLKGVDSTLKIQPAKLEDSAVYLCASSFGSGGAVEQYFGPGTRLTVT.

This clone showed up just once. The chain employs TRBV11-3 and TRBJ2-5; 9 nucleotides line up with TRBD2. The J segment lost 1 base and the V segment lost 1 base, leaving 4 bases of the junction unmatched. This CDR3 has 16 residues. CDR1 is SGHNT, CDR2 YENEEA, per germline. CDR3 DNA: TGTGCCAGCAGCTTAGGCCAGCGGGGGGTCCAAGAGACCCAGTACTTC. Its protein is CASSLGQRGVQETQYF. The full variable domain, with the rest looked up from reference TRBV11-3 and TRBJ2-5, is EAGVVQSPRYKIIEKKQPVAFWCNPISGHNTLYWYLQNLGQGPELLIRYENEEAVDDSQLPKDRFSAERLKGVDSTLKIQPAELGDSAVYLCASSLGQRGVQETQYFGPGTRLLVL.

J is TRBJ1-1 and V is TRBV7-9; tentatively, D is TRBD1 (6 bases). Germline V gene data show CDR1 as SEHNR and CDR2 as FQNEAQ (reference sequence). This CDR3 spans 16 amino acids. V shed 6 bases and J shed 1 base, with 18 bases lying between them. CDR3 sequence reads: CASRPEVHRANTEAFF. DNA of the CDR3: TGTGCCAGCAGACCGGAAGTACACAGGGCGAACACTGAAGCTTTCTTT.

The V gene is TRBV6-5, the J gene TRBJ1-1; D is unclear. Trimming pared 0 bases from V and 6 bases from J, leaving 17 bases between. This CDR3 is 16 amino acids long. The germline CDR1 and CDR2 sequences are MNHEY and SVGAGI. The CDR3 DNA sequence: TGTGCCAGCAGTTACTCGATTACAGATTTAAGATCTGAAGCTTTCTTT. Its protein product is CASSYSITDLRSEAFF.

The J gene is TRBJ1-1, the V gene TRBV29-1; 8 bases are a match to TRBD1. The length of the CDR3 is 13 residues. Germline-derived CDR1 and CDR2 are SQVTM and ANQGSEA. Trimming at V came to 5 bases and at J to 4 bases, leaving 6 bases not matched to a gene. In DNA, the CDR3 is TGCAGCGTTTGGACAGGGCCGAGCACTGAAGCTTTCTTT. Translated, it gives CSVWTGPSTEAFF.

The rearrangement links TRBV7-3 to TRBJ1-1, with a weak D call TRBD1 (6 bases). V was clipped by 7 bases and J by 3 bases, with 12 bases between them. The germline V gene has CDR1 SGHTA and CDR2 FQGTGA. This CDR3 contains 13 residues. The CDR3 is CASKQTGYTEAFF. CDR3 nucleotides: TGTGCCAGCAAACAGACAGGCTACACTGAAGCTTTCTTT.

By proportion, this clone is medium-sized (0.01 to 0.1%). CDR3 region: CASSPELPINSPLHF. CDR3 DNA: TGTGCCAGCAGTCCTGAGTTGCCTATTAATTCACCCCTCCACTTT. The gene calls are TRBV2 and TRBJ1-6; D call uncertain. Between the trimmed V and J ends, which lost 5 bases and 6 bases, there was a span of 14 bases. Germline V lookup: CDR1 SNHLY, CDR2 FYNNEI. The CDR3 runs to 15 residues.

Written as DNA, the CDR3 is TGTGCCAGCAGCCACACCGGGACACTCTATGGCTACACCTTC. Translating it yields CASSHTGTLYGYTF. V and J are TRBV7-9 and TRBJ1-2, with D perhaps TRBD1 (6 bases). The V end was cut by 5 bases, the J end by 4 bases, with 14 bases between. The CDR3 is 14 amino acids. Germline V gives CDR1 SEHNR, CDR2 FQNEAQ (reference sequence).

The chain joins TRBV29-1 to TRBJ2-2; D not certain. Germline CDR1 SQVTM, CDR2 ANQGSEA. The CDR3 loop spans 12 amino acids. V lost 7 bases and J 4 bases, leaving 10 bases between the germline ends. DNA for the CDR3: TGCAGCGCCCTAATCGGCACCGGGGAGCTGTTTTTT. Translation gives CSALIGTGELFF.

This sequence joins TRBV19 and TRBJ1-1, with 7 positions matching TRBD1. The CDR3 runs to 14 residues. Per germline, CDR1 LNHDA and CDR2 SQIVND (reference sequence). V was clipped by 4 bases and J by 3 bases; unmatched bases: 5. Written as DNA, the CDR3 is TGTGCCAGTAGTAGGGACAGTGGGTACACTGAAGCTTTCTTT. Translation: CASSRDSGYTEAFF.

This chain links TRBV11-2 with TRBJ2-1, with 10 bases that match TRBD2. Looked up from germline, CDR1 is SGHAT and CDR2 is FQNNGV. V lost 5 bases, J lost 4 bases, and 5 bases stayed unmatched. There are 15 residues in the CDR3. The DNA for the CDR3 is TGTGCCAGCAGCAAACTAGCGGGACCTTACAATGAGCAGTTCTTC. Its protein product is CASSKLAGPYNEQFF. The whole variable domain, remainder taken from reference TRBV11-2 and TRBJ2-1, is EAGVAQSPRYKIIEKRQSVAFWCNPISGHATLYWYQQILGQGPKLLIQFQNNGVVDDSQLPKDRFSAERLKGVDSTLKIQPAKLEDSAVYLCASSKLAGPYNEQFFGPGTRLTVL.